This section outlines one T cell receptor (beta chain) sequence together with its context. Its antigen is unknown. The sample belongs to a study of T cell responses to AZD1222 COVID-19 vaccine. Overall study results and limits: None of the repertoires were sampled until the peak T cell response had passed. Regions 160-218 and 743-854 held dominance among vaccine-associated CD4 TCRs, which spanned spike. The donor cohort was predominantly white British with a female majority, and clonal diversity may have been underestimated. Increased Spike-specific TCR breadth and depth were observed after two AZD1222 doses.

Repertoires were generated with immunoSEQ multiplex PCR, while TCRdb's copy carries only in-frame clones and drops some. The sample consists of about 150,000 clones, around 89% of them appearing once. The sequencing used peripheral blood, collected on day 0 of AZD1222 vaccination. The sequence came from an adult in good health.

The CDR3 region is CASSMGRNTEAFF. The CDR3 nucleotides are TGTGCCAGTAGTATGGGCCGGAACACTGAAGCTTTCTTT. The chain is built from TRBV19 and TRBJ1-1; D is unclear. The germline CDR1 and CDR2 sequences are LNHDA and SQIVND (reference sequence). V shed 3 bases and J shed 1 base, with 6 bases lying between them. CDR3 size: 13 residues.